The present entry profiles one TCR beta chain with its context. CDR3 length: 15 residues. J lost 2 bases, V lost 6 bases, and 4 bases had no gene match. Germline-derived CDR1 and CDR2 are LNHDA and SQIVND (reference sequence). The data were taken from a study of blood T cell repertoires in COVID-19. Generated by immunoSEQ multiplex PCR, the TCRdb table keeps only in-frame clones and is missing some. The sample lists 250,000 to 300,000 clones, 80% to 90% seen once, with more than 8.5% in the top ten. The chain is built from TRBV19 and TRBJ2-7, with TRBD2 identical over 13 bases. The sequencing input was peripheral blood. The TCR was taken from a woman aged 70-85 years with COVID-19, enrolled during active disease. CDR3 in amino acids: CASSQGLAGPYEQYF. In DNA form, the CDR3 reads TGTGCCAGTAGCCAGGGACTAGCGGGGCCCTACGAGCAGTACTTC.